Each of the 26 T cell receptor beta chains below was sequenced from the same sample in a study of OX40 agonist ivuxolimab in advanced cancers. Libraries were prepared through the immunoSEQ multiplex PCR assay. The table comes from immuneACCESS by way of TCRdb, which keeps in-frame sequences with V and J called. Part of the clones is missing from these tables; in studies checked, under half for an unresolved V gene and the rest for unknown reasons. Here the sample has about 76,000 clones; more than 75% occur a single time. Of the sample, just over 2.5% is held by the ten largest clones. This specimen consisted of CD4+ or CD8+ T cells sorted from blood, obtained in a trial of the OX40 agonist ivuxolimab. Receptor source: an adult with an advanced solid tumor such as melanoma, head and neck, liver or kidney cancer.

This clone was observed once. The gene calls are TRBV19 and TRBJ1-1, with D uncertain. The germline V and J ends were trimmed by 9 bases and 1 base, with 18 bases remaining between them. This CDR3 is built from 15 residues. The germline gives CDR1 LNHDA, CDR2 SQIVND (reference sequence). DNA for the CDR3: TGTGCCAGCCGTGCACATTCGTCAGCGAACACTGAAGCTTTCTTT. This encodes CASRAHSSANTEAFF.

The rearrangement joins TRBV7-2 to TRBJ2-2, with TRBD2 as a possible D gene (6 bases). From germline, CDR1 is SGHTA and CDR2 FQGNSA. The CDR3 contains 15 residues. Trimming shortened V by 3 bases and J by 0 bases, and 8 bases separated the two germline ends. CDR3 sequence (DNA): TGTGCCAGCAGCTTGAGCGGGCCGAACACCGGGGAGCTGTTTTTT. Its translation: CASSLSGPNTGELFF.

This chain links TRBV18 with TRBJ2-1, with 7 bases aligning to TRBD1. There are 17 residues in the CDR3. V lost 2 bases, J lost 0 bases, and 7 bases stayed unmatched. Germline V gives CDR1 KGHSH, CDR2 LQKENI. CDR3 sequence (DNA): TGTGCCAGCTCACCATCGACAGGGATGCGCTCCTACAATGAGCAGTTCTTC. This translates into CASSPSTGMRSYNEQFF. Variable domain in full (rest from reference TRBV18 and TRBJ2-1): NAGVMQNPRHLVRRRGQEARLRCSPMKGHSHVYWYRQLPEEGLKFMVYLQKENIIDESGMPKERFSAEFPKEGPSILRIQQVVRGDSAAYFCASSPSTGMRSYNEQFFGPGTRLTVL.

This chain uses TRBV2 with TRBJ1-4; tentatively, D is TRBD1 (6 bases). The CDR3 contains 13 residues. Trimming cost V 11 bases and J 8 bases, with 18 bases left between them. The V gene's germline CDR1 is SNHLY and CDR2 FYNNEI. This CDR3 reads CAAQRGAEEKLFF. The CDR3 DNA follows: TGTGCCGCCCAAAGGGGGGCCGAGGAAAAACTGTTTTTT.

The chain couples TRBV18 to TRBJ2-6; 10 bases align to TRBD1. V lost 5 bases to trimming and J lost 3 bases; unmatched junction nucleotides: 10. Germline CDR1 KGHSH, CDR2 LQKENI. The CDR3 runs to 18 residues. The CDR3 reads CASSASGQGLGGANVLTF. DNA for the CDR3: TGTGCCAGCTCAGCGTCGGGACAGGGGCTTGGTGGGGCCAACGTCCTGACTTTC.

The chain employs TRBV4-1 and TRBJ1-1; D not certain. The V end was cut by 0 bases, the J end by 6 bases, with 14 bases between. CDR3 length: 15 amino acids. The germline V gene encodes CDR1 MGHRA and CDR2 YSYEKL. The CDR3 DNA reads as TGCGCCAGCAGCCAAGATGCAGTCCGGGGTTCTGAAGCTTTCTTT. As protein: CASSQDAVRGSEAFF.

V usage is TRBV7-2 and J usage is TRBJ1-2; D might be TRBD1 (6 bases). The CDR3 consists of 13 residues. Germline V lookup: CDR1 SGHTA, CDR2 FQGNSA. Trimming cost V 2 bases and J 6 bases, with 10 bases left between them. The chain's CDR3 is CASSLKRGDGYTF. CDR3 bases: TGTGCCAGCAGCTTAAAGAGGGGGGATGGCTACACCTTC.

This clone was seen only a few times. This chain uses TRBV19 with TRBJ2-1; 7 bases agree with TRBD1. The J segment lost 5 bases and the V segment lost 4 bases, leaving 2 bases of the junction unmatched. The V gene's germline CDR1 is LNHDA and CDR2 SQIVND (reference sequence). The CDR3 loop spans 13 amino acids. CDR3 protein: CASSTDRDNEQFF. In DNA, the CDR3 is TGTGCCAGTAGTACAGACAGGGACAATGAGCAGTTCTTC.

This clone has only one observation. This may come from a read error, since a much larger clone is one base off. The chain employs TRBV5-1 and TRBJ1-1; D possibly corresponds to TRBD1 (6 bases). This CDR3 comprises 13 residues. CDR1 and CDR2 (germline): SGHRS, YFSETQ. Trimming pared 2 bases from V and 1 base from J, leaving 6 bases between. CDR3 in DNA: TGCGCCAGCAGCTTACAGGGGAACACTGAAGCTTTCTTT. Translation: CASSLQGNTEAFF.

The CDR3 loop is CASSVASGALGELFF. The CDR3 DNA sequence: TGTGCCAGCAGCGTAGCATCGGGGGCGTTGGGGGAGCTGTTTTTT. The gene calls are TRBV9 and TRBJ2-2; the D gene could be TRBD1 or TRBD2 (6 bases each). Trimming took off 0 bases at V and 8 bases at J, with 14 bases between the two ends. Germline V gene lookup returns CDR1 SGDLS and CDR2 YYNGEE. The CDR3 contains 15 residues.

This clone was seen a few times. CDR3 bases: TGTGCTAGTGGTTTGCTCCAGTACACTGAAGCTTTCTTT. It is translated as CASGLLQYTEAFF. The gene calls are TRBV12-5 and TRBJ1-1, with D uncertain. The V end was cut by 2 bases, the J end by 3 bases, with 7 bases between. CDR1 LGHNT and CDR2 FRNRAP come from the germline V gene. The CDR3 loop spans 13 amino acids.

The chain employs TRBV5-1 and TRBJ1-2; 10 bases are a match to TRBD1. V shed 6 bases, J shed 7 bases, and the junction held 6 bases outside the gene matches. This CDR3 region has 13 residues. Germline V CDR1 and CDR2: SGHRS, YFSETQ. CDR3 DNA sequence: TGCGCCAGCAAGACAGGGGGCGAGGGTGGCTACACCTTC. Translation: CASKTGGEGGYTF.

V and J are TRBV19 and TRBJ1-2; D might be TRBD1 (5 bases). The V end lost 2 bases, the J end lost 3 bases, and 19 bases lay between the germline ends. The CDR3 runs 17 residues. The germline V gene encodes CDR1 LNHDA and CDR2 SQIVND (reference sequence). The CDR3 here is CASSITHNPLGDYGYTF. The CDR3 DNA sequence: TGTGCCAGTAGTATAACTCACAACCCCCTAGGGGACTATGGCTACACCTTC. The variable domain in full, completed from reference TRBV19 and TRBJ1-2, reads DGGITQSPKYLFRKEGQNVTLSCEQNLNHDAMYWYRQDPGQGLRLIYYSQIVNDFQKGDIAEGYSVSREKKESFPLTVTSAQKNPTAFYLCASSITHNPLGDYGYTFGSGTRLTVV.

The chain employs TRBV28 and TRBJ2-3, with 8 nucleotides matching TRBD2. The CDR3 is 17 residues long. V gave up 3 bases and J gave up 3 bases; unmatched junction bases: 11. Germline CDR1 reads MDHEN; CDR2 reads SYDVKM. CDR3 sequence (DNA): TGTGCCAGCAGTTTTCTGCCCAGCGGGGGTGGAACAGATACGCAGTATTTT. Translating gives CASSFLPSGGGTDTQYF. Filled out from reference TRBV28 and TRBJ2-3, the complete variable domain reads DVKVTQSSRYLVKRTGEKVFLECVQDMDHENMFWYRQDPGLGLRLIYFSYDVKMKEKGDIPEGYSVSREKKERFSLILESASTNQTSMYLCASSFLPSGGGTDTQYFGPGTRLTVL.

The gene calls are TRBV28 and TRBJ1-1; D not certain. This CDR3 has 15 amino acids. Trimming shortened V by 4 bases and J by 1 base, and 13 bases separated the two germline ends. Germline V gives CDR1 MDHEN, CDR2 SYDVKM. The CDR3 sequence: CASSYIHLGNTEAFF. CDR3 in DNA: TGTGCCAGCAGTTATATTCACCTGGGGAACACTGAAGCTTTCTTT. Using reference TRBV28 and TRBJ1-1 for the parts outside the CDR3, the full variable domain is DVKVTQSSRYLVKRTGEKVFLECVQDMDHENMFWYRQDPGLGLRLIYFSYDVKMKEKGDIPEGYSVSREKKERFSLILESASTNQTSMYLCASSYIHLGNTEAFFGQGTRLTVV.

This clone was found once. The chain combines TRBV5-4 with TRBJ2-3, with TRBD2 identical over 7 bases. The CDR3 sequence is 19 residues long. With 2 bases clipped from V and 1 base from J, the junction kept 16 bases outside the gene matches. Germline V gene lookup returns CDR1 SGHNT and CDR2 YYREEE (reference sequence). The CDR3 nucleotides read TGTGCCAGCAGCTTCATGTTAGGGCCTGTTGCGGGGGGCACAGATACGCAGTATTTT. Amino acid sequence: CASSFMLGPVAGGTDTQYF. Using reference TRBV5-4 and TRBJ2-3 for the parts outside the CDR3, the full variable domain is ETGVTQSPTHLIKTRGQQVTLRCSSQSGHNTVSWYQQALGQGPQFIFQYYREEENGRGNFPPRFSGLQFPNYSSELNVNALELDDSALYLCASSFMLGPVAGGTDTQYFGPGTRLTVL.

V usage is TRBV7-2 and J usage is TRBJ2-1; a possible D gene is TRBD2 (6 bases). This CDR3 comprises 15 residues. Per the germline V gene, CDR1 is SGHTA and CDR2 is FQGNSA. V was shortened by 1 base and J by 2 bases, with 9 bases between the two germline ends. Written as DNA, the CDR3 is TGTGCCAGCAGCTTAGATACGGGAGCCTACAATGAGCAGTTCTTC. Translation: CASSLDTGAYNEQFF.

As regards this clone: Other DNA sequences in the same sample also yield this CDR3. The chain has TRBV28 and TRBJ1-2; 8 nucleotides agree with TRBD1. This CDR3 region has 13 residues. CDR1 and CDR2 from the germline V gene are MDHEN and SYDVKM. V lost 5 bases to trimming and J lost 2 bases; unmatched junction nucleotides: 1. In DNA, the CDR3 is TGTGCCAGCAGTCGGACAGGGAACTATGGCTACACCTTC. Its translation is CASSRTGNYGYTF.

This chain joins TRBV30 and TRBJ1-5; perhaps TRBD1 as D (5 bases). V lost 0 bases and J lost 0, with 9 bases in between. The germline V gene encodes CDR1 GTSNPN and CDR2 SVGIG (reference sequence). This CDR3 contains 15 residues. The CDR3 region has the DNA TGTGCCTGGAGTGTGGGGACCATTAGCAATCAGCCCCAGCATTTT. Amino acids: CAWSVGTISNQPQHF.

DNA of the CDR3: TGTGCCAGCAGCTATGACAGGTACAATGAGCAGTTCTTC. Encoded protein: CASSYDRYNEQFF. The chain is built from TRBV7-9 and TRBJ2-1; possible D gene TRBD1, 6 bases. Germline CDR1 SEHNR, CDR2 FQNEAQ (reference sequence). Deletions cut 4 bases from V and 4 bases from J, with 8 bases between. This CDR3 spans 13 amino acids.

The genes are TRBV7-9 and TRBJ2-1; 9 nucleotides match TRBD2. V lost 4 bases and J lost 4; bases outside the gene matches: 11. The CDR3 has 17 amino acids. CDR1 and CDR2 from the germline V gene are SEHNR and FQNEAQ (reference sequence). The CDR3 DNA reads TGTGCCAGCAGCTCCCCCCTCTCGACTAGCGGATACAATGAGCAGTTCTTC. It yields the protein CASSSPLSTSGYNEQFF.

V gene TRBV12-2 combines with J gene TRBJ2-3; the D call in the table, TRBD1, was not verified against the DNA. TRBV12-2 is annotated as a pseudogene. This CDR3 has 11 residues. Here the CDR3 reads CASRGEDTQYF. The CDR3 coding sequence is TGTGCAAGTCGAGGGGAAGATACGCAGTATTTT.

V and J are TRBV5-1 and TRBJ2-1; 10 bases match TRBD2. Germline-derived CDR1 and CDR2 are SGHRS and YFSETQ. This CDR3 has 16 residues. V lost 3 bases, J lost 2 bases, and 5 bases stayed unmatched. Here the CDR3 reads CASSYTSGVTYNEQFF. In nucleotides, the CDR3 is TGCGCCAGCAGCTATACTAGCGGGGTAACCTACAATGAGCAGTTCTTC.

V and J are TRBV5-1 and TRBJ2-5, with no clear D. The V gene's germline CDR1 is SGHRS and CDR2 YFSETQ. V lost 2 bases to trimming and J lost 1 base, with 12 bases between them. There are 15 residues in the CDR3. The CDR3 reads CASSLVGTTQETQYF. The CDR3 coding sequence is TGCGCCAGCAGCTTAGTGGGCACGACCCAAGAGACCCAGTACTTC.

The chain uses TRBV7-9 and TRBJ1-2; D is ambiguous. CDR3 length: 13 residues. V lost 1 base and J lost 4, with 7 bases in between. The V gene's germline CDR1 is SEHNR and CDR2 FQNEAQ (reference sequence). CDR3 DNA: TGTGCCAGCAGCTTAGGTGGAAGCTATGGCTACACCTTC. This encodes CASSLGGSYGYTF.

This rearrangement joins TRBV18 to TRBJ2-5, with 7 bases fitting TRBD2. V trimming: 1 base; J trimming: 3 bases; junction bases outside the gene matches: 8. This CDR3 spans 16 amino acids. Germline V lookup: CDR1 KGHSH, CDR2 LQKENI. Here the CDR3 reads CASSPQERGVKETQYF. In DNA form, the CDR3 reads TGTGCCAGCTCACCACAGGAACGGGGGGTAAAAGAGACCCAGTACTTC.